This T cell receptor (beta chain) comes out of a study of regulatory T cells in long-lasting Graves disease. Through Arm-PCR of CDR3 regions and iRepertoire HTBI primers, TCR beta libraries were built. TCRdb ran MiXCR on the multiplex PCR reads and lists one entry per CDR3 protein. The table records some 460,000 distinct CDR3 sequences, under 20% of them present only once. Study outcomes and limitations: Small sample size may have lowered accuracy. Persistent patients had a count of shared public clonotypes (approximately 3,000) that exceeded that of new patients (approximately 1,000).

As for time point: newly diagnosed GD, antithyroid drugs for less than 3 months. RNA isolated from PBMCs was used to make the TCR library. The CDR3 is 17 residues long. Concerning this clonotype itself: Antigen specificity is unknown. A much bigger clone sits one base away, suggesting this may be a read error.

A further study also used this sample, focusing on T cells in Graves' hyperthyroidism and ophthalmopathy. As that report states: Classification by a 13 V-J model distinguished ophthalmopathy from stable hyperthyroidism. It was a median around 6 months before onset that the model predicted ophthalmopathy.

The V call is TRBV12-3 or TRBV12-4, the J call TRBJ2-3, with TRBD2 identical over 8 bases. The source was peripheral blood mononuclear cells (PBMCs), collected at new diagnosis, from a patient treated with antithyroid drugs. The TCR was taken from a man between 35 and 55 years old with Graves disease. DNA of the CDR3: TGTGTCAGCAGTTTTTCAGGTCCCAGCGGGAGAACAGATACGCAGTATTTT. This encodes CVSSFSGPSGRTDTQYF.